A single sample gave rise to the 9 T cell receptor beta chains below, sequenced in a study of identifying expanded T cells in peripheral blood. Measured with immunoSEQ multiplex PCR; TCRdb has only the in-frame clones, and not every one. The profile shows about 81,000 clones, around 83% of them singletons. Source material: blood. All receptors derive from a person aged 18 to 69 in good health.

This rearrangement joins TRBV4-1 to TRBJ1-1; 9 nucleotides match TRBD1. Trimming removed 1 base from V and 4 bases from J; junction bases left unmatched: 10. There are 17 residues in the CDR3. The germline V gene encodes CDR1 MGHRA and CDR2 YSYEKL. The chain's CDR3 is CASSQGIPGQGLTEAFF. The CDR3 DNA sequence: TGCGCCAGCAGCCAAGGGATTCCGGGACAGGGACTCACTGAAGCTTTCTTT.

The chain links TRBV29-1 to TRBJ2-3; D is undetermined. The CDR3 covers 12 residues. Trimming shortened V by 5 bases and J by 10 bases, and 16 bases separated the two germline ends. Germline CDR1 SQVTM, CDR2 ANQGSEA. CDR3 in DNA: TGCAGCGTTATCCGACCCGGATTCGCGCAGTATTTT. It yields the protein CSVIRPGFAQYF.

The rearrangement uses TRBV30 and TRBJ1-1; no definite D call. V lost 2 bases and J lost 1, with 11 bases in between. Germline CDR1 GTSNPN, CDR2 SVGIG (reference sequence). The CDR3 length is 14 residues. The CDR3 DNA is TGTGCCTGGAGTTTTAGGGCTGGGAACACTGAAGCTTTCTTT. This translates into CAWSFRAGNTEAFF. The complete variable domain, with remaining parts taken from reference TRBV30 and TRBJ1-1, reads SQTIHQWPATLVQPVGSPLSLECTVEGTSNPNLYWYRQAAGRGLQLLFYSVGIGQISSEVPQNLSASRPQDRQFILSSKKLLLSDSGFYLCAWSFRAGNTEAFFGQGTRLTVV.

The chain has TRBV2 and TRBJ2-7, with D tentatively TRBD2 (6 bases). Germline V gene data show CDR1 as SNHLY and CDR2 as FYNNEI. This CDR3 is built from 15 residues. V lost 2 bases, J lost 5 bases, and 16 bases lay in between. The CDR3 coding sequence is TGTGCCAGCAGTGAACGGCGGGGAACCACGGACGAGCAGTACTTC. Protein product: CASSERRGTTDEQYF.

This chain links TRBV6-5 with TRBJ1-6; TRBD1 aligns across 7 bases. The CDR3 is made up of 13 amino acids. Germline CDR1 is MNHEY and CDR2 is SVGAGI. V was clipped by 10 bases and J by 10 bases; unmatched bases: 10. CDR3 amino acids: CATRDRDYSPLHF. The CDR3 coding sequence is TGTGCCACCAGAGACAGGGATTACTCACCCCTCCACTTT.

This clone was observed a single time. This chain uses TRBV4-2 with TRBJ1-4; 11 bases fit TRBD1. The length of the CDR3 is 15 residues. V gave up 1 base and J gave up 7 bases; unmatched junction bases: 2. CDR1 and CDR2 (germline): LGHNA, YNFKEQ. CDR3 amino acids: CASSQGGQGVEKLFF. DNA for the CDR3: TGTGCCAGCAGCCAAGGGGGACAGGGGGTTGAAAAACTGTTTTTT.

The chain links TRBV10-3 to TRBJ2-3; maybe TRBD1 (6 bases). V lost 6 bases, J lost 5 bases, and 24 bases lay in between. CDR1 and CDR2 from the germline V gene are ENHRY and SYGVKD. The CDR3 spans 17 residues. This CDR3 is CAIREGVNIARGDTQYF. The DNA for the CDR3 is TGTGCCATCAGAGAGGGGGTAAATATCGCCAGAGGAGATACGCAGTATTTT.

The genes are TRBV11-2 and TRBJ2-2; D gene uncertain. The CDR3 totals 13 residues. V was clipped by 5 bases and J by 8 bases, with 12 bases between them. CDR1 is SGHAT, CDR2 FQNNGV, per germline. CDR3 DNA sequence: TGTGCCAGCAGCCCCGAGCGAGTAGGGGAGCTGTTTTTT. Its translation: CASSPERVGELFF.

The V gene is TRBV27, the J gene TRBJ2-3; no definite D call. The CDR3 is 13 amino acids. V lost 2 bases and J lost 2, with 5 bases in between. Germline CDR1 and CDR2: MNHEY and SMNVEV (reference sequence). CDR3 nucleotides: TGTGCCAGCAGTTTAGACATCACAGATACGCAGTATTTT. Amino acid sequence: CASSLDITDTQYF.